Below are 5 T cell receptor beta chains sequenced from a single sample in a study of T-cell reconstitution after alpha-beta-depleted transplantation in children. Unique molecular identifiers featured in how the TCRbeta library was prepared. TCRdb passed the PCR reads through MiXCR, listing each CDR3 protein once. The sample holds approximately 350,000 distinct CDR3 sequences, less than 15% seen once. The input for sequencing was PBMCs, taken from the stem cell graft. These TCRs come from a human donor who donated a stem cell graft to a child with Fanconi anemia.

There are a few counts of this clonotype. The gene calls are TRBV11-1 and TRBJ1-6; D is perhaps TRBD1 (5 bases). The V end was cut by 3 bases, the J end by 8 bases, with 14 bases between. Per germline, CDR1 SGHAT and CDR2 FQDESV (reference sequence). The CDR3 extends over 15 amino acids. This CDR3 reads CASSFMGLKDSPLHF. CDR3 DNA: TGTGCCAGCAGCTTTATGGGGCTCAAAGATTCACCCCTCCACTTT.

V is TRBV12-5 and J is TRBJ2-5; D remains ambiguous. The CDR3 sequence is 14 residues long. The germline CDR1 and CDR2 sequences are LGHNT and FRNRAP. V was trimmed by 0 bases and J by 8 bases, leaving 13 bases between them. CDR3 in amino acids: CASGLVEQKRTQYF. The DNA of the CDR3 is TGTGCTAGTGGTTTGGTGGAACAAAAGCGAACCCAGTACTTC.

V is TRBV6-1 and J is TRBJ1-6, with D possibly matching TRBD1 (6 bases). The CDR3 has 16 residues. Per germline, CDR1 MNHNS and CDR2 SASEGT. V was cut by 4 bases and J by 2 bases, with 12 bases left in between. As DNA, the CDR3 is TGTGCCAGCAGTGCAAGACAGGAAACCTATAATTCACCCCTCCACTTT. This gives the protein CASSARQETYNSPLHF.

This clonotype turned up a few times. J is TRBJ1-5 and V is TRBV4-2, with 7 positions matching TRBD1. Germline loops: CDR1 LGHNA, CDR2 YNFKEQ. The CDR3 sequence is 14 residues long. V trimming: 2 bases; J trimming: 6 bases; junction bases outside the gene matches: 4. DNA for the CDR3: TGTGCCAGCAGCCAACTGCAGGGGGGTCAGCCCCAGCATTTT. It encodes CASSQLQGGQPQHF.

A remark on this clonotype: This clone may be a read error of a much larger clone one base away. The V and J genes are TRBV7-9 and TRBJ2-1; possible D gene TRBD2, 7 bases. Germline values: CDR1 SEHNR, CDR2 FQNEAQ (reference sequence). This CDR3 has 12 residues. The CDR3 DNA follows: TGTGCCAGCGATGAGGGAGGGGGTGAGCTGTTCTTC. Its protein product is CASDEGGGELFF.